This is a list of T cell receptor beta chains from one sample in a study of blood T cell repertoires in COVID-19. Sequencing used immunoSEQ multiplex PCR; TCRdb keeps in-frame clones, though not all of them. The sample lists roughly 42,000 clones, roughly nine tenths occurring once. The sample comprised peripheral blood. The receptors stem from a man aged 45-65 years with COVID-19, enrolled during active disease. Both conserved end residues are part of each CDR3. Fields, in order: CDR3 length, clone size, D gene, J gene, V gene, CDR3 protein, CDR3 DNA. The D gene is left open where the match is weak. The size of a clone is reported for some rows only, either as once, few or many, or as a class for expanded clones.

cdr3_length: 15; clone_size: .; d_call: TRBD1; j_call: TRBJ1-5; v_call: TRBV23-1; cdr3_aa: CASSQFQGAGQPQHF; cdr3_nt: TGCGCCAGCAGTCAATTTCAGGGGGCAGGGCAGCCCCAGCATTTT
cdr3_length: 15; clone_size: .; d_call: TRBD1; j_call: TRBJ2-2; v_call: TRBV19; cdr3_aa: CASQKGDRDTGELFF; cdr3_nt: TGTGCCAGTCAAAAGGGAGACAGGGACACCGGGGAGCTGTTTTTT
cdr3_length: 15; clone_size: .; d_call: .; j_call: TRBJ2-7; v_call: TRBV18; cdr3_aa: CASSQQALGSYEQYF; cdr3_nt: TGTGCCAGCTCACAACAGGCGTTAGGGTCCTACGAGCAGTACTTC
cdr3_length: 14; clone_size: few; d_call: TRBD2; j_call: TRBJ2-7; v_call: TRBV2; cdr3_aa: CASGSGTSGYEQYF; cdr3_nt: TGTGCCAGCGGATCCGGGACTAGCGGCTACGAGCAGTACTTC
cdr3_length: 14; clone_size: .; d_call: TRBD2; j_call: TRBJ2-7; v_call: TRBV11-3; cdr3_aa: CASSHGLAGDEQYF; cdr3_nt: TGTGCCAGCAGCCATGGACTAGCGGGAGACGAGCAGTACTTC
cdr3_length: 15; clone_size: .; d_call: TRBD1; j_call: TRBJ1-2; v_call: TRBV11-2; cdr3_aa: CASSWDSTLPGGYTF; cdr3_nt: TGTGCCAGCAGCTGGGACAGTACACTACCTGGAGGCTACACCTTC
cdr3_length: 15; clone_size: .; d_call: TRBD2; j_call: TRBJ2-7; v_call: TRBV7-2; cdr3_aa: CASSRGLTSSYEQYF; cdr3_nt: TGTGCCAGCAGCCGGGGACTAACGAGCTCCTACGAGCAGTACTTC
cdr3_length: 12; clone_size: .; d_call: .; j_call: TRBJ2-7; v_call: TRBV10-3; cdr3_aa: CATGDSVYEQYF; cdr3_nt: TGTGCCACTGGGGACTCGGTCTACGAGCAGTACTTC
cdr3_length: 15; clone_size: .; d_call: TRBD1; j_call: TRBJ1-1; v_call: TRBV28; cdr3_aa: CATQLTGQSNTEAFF; cdr3_nt: TGTGCCACCCAACTTACGGGACAGAGTAACACTGAAGCTTTCTTT
cdr3_length: 12; clone_size: .; d_call: .; j_call: TRBJ1-1; v_call: TRBV14; cdr3_aa: CASSPQGIEAFF; cdr3_nt: TGTGCCAGCAGCCCGCAGGGGATTGAAGCTTTCTTT
cdr3_length: 16; clone_size: .; d_call: .; j_call: TRBJ1-4; v_call: TRBV4-1; cdr3_aa: CASSQVTLATNEKLFF; cdr3_nt: TGCGCCAGCAGCCAAGTGACACTTGCAACTAATGAAAAACTGTTTTTT
cdr3_length: 13; clone_size: .; d_call: .; j_call: TRBJ2-2; v_call: TRBV5-1; cdr3_aa: CASSFTGIGELFF; cdr3_nt: TGCGCCAGCAGCTTCACAGGGATCGGGGAGCTGTTTTTT
cdr3_length: 17; clone_size: .; d_call: TRBD1; j_call: TRBJ2-7; v_call: TRBV5-1; cdr3_aa: CASSLGFGTGDPYEQYF; cdr3_nt: TGCGCCAGCAGCTTGGGATTCGGGACAGGGGATCCCTACGAGCAGTACTTC
cdr3_length: 19; clone_size: .; d_call: .; j_call: TRBJ1-3; v_call: TRBV4-1; cdr3_aa: CASSQDSFAGASSGNTIYF; cdr3_nt: TGCGCCAGCAGCCAAGATAGCTTCGCGGGGGCGAGCTCTGGAAACACCATATATTTT
cdr3_length: 11; clone_size: .; d_call: .; j_call: TRBJ2-1; v_call: TRBV13; cdr3_aa: CASSLYNEQFF; cdr3_nt: TGTGCCAGCAGCTTATATAATGAGCAGTTCTTC
cdr3_length: 18; clone_size: .; d_call: .; j_call: TRBJ2-1; v_call: TRBV4-1; cdr3_aa: CASSQPLRYREDSNEQFF; cdr3_nt: TGCGCCAGCAGCCAACCCCTACGATACAGGGAAGATTCCAATGAGCAGTTCTTC
cdr3_length: 14; clone_size: .; d_call: .; j_call: TRBJ2-7; v_call: TRBV2; cdr3_aa: CASSDRVAGNEQYF; cdr3_nt: TGTGCCAGCAGTGATCGGGTAGCCGGCAACGAGCAGTACTTC
cdr3_length: 16; clone_size: once; d_call: TRBD2; j_call: TRBJ2-7; v_call: TRBV9; cdr3_aa: CASSVGPLAGGDEQYF; cdr3_nt: TGTGCCAGCAGCGTAGGTCCCTTAGCGGGGGGAGACGAGCAGTACTTC
cdr3_length: 12; clone_size: .; d_call: TRBD1; j_call: TRBJ1-6; v_call: TRBV9; cdr3_aa: CASNRGNSPLHF; cdr3_nt: TGTGCCAGCAACAGGGGGAATTCACCCCTCCACTTT
cdr3_length: 16; clone_size: .; d_call: .; j_call: TRBJ2-6; v_call: TRBV7-3; cdr3_aa: CASSSRRSSGANVLTF; cdr3_nt: TGTGCCAGCAGCTCGCGTAGGAGCTCTGGGGCCAACGTCCTGACTTTC
cdr3_length: 19; clone_size: .; d_call: TRBD1; j_call: TRBJ2-6; v_call: TRBV2; cdr3_aa: CASSRTGGLGSGGANVLTF; cdr3_nt: TGTGCCAGCAGTAGGACAGGGGGCTTGGGGTCTGGTGGGGCCAACGTCCTGACTTTC
cdr3_length: 15; clone_size: .; d_call: TRBD1; j_call: TRBJ1-5; v_call: TRBV10-3; cdr3_aa: CAISGGTVGNQPQHF; cdr3_nt: TGTGCCATCAGTGGGGGGACAGTGGGAAATCAGCCCCAGCATTTT
cdr3_length: 13; clone_size: .; d_call: .; j_call: TRBJ1-2; v_call: TRBV25-1; cdr3_aa: CASRRSGRDRYTF; cdr3_nt: TGTGCCAGCAGGCGATCGGGGAGGGATCGCTACACCTTC
cdr3_length: 13; clone_size: few; d_call: .; j_call: TRBJ1-1; v_call: TRBV30; cdr3_aa: CAWSQGVPERAFF; cdr3_nt: TGTGCCTGGAGTCAGGGCGTCCCGGAAAGAGCTTTCTTT
cdr3_length: 17; clone_size: .; d_call: .; j_call: TRBJ1-5; v_call: TRBV6-4; cdr3_aa: CASSDRQEGGDNQPQHF; cdr3_nt: TGTGCCAGCAGTGACCGCCAAGAAGGGGGGGACAATCAGCCCCAGCATTTT